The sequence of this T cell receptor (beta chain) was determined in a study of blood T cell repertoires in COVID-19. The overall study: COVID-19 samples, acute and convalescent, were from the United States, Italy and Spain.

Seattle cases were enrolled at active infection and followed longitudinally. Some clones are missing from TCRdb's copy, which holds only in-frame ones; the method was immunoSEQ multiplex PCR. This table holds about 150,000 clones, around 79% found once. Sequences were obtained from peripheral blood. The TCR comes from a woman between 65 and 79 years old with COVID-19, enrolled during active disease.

For the CDR3, the DNA is TGTGCCAGCAGCCACGGACAGGGGTTTAACTATGGCTACACCTTC. This codes for CASSHGQGFNYGYTF. This chain connects TRBV7-9 to TRBJ1-2; 9 bases align to TRBD1. CDR3 length: 15 residues. Trimming took 5 bases from V and 1 from J; bases not matched to a gene: 5. CDR1 is SEHNR and CDR2 is FQNEAQ in the germline V gene (reference sequence).